This TCR beta chain was sequenced during a study of tissue T cells after allogeneic stem cell transplantation. This clone has a handful of counts. What it binds is not known. Any gene name here is a mouse gene name. The read ends 1 residue shy of where the CDR3 ends; the end is completed using the germline J gene. Method: immunoSEQ multiplex PCR; TCRdb's copy keeps in-frame clones and lacks some. The repertoire includes some 10,000 clones, approximately 38% of them detected once, and under 2% sits in the top ten. The CDR3 length is 14 residues. Germline V gene lookup returns CDR1 KGHPV and CDR2 FQNQEV (reference sequence). V shed 3 bases and J shed 0 bases, with 8 bases lying between them. Study-wide results and limits: Across patients, clones rarely overlapped, yet motif clusters were shared tissue-specifically.

Time point in this sample: mouse harvest day 7 after allogeneic transplant. The graft held 10^6 splenic CD5+ T cells and 10^7 T-cell-depleted bone marrow cells. B6 (H2b) cells into BALB/c (H2d) mice; tissues taken at day 7 or 14. The V gene is TRBV26, the J gene TRBJ1-2; D not resolved. The clonotype comes from a female BALB/c mouse given C57BL/6 T cells with graft-versus-host disease after an allogeneic hematopoietic cell transplant. The material sequenced was skin. CDR3 sequence: CASSLHNANSDYTF. Partial CDR3 DNA: TGTGCCAGCAGTCTCCACAATGCAAACTCCGACTACACC. Filled out from reference TRBV26 and TRBJ1-2, the complete variable domain reads NSKVIQTPRYLVKGQGQKAKMRCIPEKGHPVVFWYQQNKNNEFKFLINFQNQEVLQQIDMTEKRFSAECPSNSPCSLEIQSSEAGDSALYLCASSLHNANSDYTFGSGTRLLVI.